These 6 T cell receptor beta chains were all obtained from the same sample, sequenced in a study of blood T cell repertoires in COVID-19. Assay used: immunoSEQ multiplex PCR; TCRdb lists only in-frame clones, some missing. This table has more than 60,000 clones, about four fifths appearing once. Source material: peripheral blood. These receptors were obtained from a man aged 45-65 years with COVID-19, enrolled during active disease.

The DNA of the CDR3 is TGTGCCAGCAGTGAGGCAGTTTACATGAACACTGAAGCTTTCTTT. It translates to CASSEAVYMNTEAFF. The V gene is TRBV2, the J gene TRBJ1-1; D remains ambiguous. This CDR3 comprises 15 residues. Between the trimmed V and J ends, which lost 3 bases and 0 bases, there was a span of 11 bases. Germline assignment: CDR1 SNHLY and CDR2 FYNNEI.

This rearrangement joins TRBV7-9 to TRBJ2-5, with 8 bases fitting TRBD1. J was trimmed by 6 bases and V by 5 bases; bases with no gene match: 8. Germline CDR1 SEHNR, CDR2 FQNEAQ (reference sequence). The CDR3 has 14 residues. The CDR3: CASSAPQGVKTQYF. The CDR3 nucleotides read TGTGCCAGCAGCGCGCCACAGGGGGTGAAGACCCAGTACTTC.

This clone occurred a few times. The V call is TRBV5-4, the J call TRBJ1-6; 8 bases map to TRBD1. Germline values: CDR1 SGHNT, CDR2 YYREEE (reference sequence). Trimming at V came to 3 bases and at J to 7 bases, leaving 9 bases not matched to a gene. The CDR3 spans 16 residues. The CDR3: CASSSGQGLSNSPLHF. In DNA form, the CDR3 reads TGTGCCAGCAGCTCCGGACAGGGATTATCGAATTCACCCCTCCACTTT.

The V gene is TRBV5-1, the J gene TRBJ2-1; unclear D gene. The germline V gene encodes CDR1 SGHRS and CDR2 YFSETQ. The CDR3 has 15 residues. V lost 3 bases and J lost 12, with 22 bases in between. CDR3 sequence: CASSYRLDPTGGQFF. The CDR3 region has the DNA TGCGCCAGCAGCTACAGATTAGACCCAACCGGTGGGCAGTTCTTC.

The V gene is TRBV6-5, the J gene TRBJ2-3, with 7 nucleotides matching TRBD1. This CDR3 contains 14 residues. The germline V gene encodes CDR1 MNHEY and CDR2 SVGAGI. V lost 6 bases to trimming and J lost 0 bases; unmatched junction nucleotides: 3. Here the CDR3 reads CASRMGQSTDTQYF. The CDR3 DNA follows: TGTGCCAGCAGAATGGGACAGAGCACAGATACGCAGTATTTT.

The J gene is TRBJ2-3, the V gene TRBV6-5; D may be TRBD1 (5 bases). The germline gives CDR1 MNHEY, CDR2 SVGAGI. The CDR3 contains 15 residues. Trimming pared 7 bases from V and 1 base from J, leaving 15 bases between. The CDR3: CASNQFQGGTDTQYF. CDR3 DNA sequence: TGTGCCAGCAACCAATTCCAAGGGGGCACAGATACGCAGTATTTT.